This section outlines one TCR beta chain sequence together with its context. This CDR3 is also generated by other DNA sequences in the sample. This sample was included in a study of control samples from healthy donors and cancer patients. The CDR3 totals 14 residues. V was pared by 5 bases and J by 4 bases, with 3 bases of the junction left unmatched. Germline V gene sequence: CDR1 SEHNR, CDR2 FQNEAQ (reference sequence). Repertoires were generated with immunoSEQ multiplex PCR, while TCRdb's copy carries only in-frame clones and drops some. This table holds 150,000 to 200,000 clones, about nine tenths found once.

This chain joins TRBV7-9 and TRBJ1-3, with 9 nucleotides matching TRBD1. This sequence originates from a woman between 25 and 40 years old in good health. The sample taken for sequencing was blood. CDR3 sequence: CASSPGQGGNTIYF. The CDR3 nucleotides read TGTGCCAGCAGCCCTGGACAGGGGGGAAACACCATATATTTT.